The rows below give T cell receptor beta chains drawn from one sample of a study of T cells in localized non-small cell lung cancer. Sequenced by immunoSEQ multiplex PCR; TCRdb stores in-frame clones only, minus some. This sample has more than 25,000 clones, with roughly nine tenths found just once. The starting material was peripheral blood, obtained before any cancer treatment. The receptors were sampled from a woman between 40 and 69 years old with stage I lung adenocarcinoma. The CDR3 runs from the conserved cysteine through the conserved F or W. The order of the fields is clone size, J gene, D gene, V gene, CDR3 DNA, CDR3 protein. D genes are given only for firm matches. Clone size is stated in some rows and not others, as once, few, many or a class when expanded.

NA	TRBJ2-5	NA	TRBV30	TGTGCCTGGAGTGTAAATTTGGGGCTGAGGGAGACCCAGTACTTC	CAWSVNLGLRETQYF
NA	TRBJ2-2	NA	TRBV7-2	TGTGCCAGCAGCTTAGCGCTAAGTGGCGGCCTGGGCACCGGGGAGCTGTTTTTT	CASSLALSGGLGTGELFF
once	TRBJ2-7	TRBD1	TRBV28	TGTGCCAGCAGTTCGACAGGGTACTACGAGCAGTACTTC	CASSSTGYYEQYF
NA	TRBJ2-7	NA	TRBV9	TGTGCCAGCAGCGCTGAGGCGGGATTCTACGAGCAGTACTTC	CASSAEAGFYEQYF
NA	TRBJ2-3	TRBD2	TRBV27	TGTGCCAGCAGTACTACTAGCGGAGCCTACACAGATACGCAGTATTTT	CASSTTSGAYTDTQYF
NA	TRBJ2-7	NA	TRBV19	TGTGCCAGTAGTACAGGGAACTACGAGCAGTACTTC	CASSTGNYEQYF
NA	TRBJ1-1	TRBD1	TRBV27	TGTGCCAGCAGTCCAGAGGGACAGCCGAACACTGAAGCTTTCTTT	CASSPEGQPNTEAFF
NA	TRBJ2-2	NA	TRBV4-3	TGCGCCAGCAGCCAAGATCCAGCCAAGGAGGCCGGGGAGCTGTTTTTT	CASSQDPAKEAGELFF
NA	TRBJ2-7	NA	TRBV6-6	TGTGCCAGCAGTTTCGGGGACAAGTACGAGCAGTACTTC	CASSFGDKYEQYF
NA	TRBJ1-1	NA	TRBV27	TGTGCCAGCAGTTTATCCGCAGGGTTAAACACTGAAGCTTTCTTT	CASSLSAGLNTEAFF
NA	TRBJ1-6	NA	TRBV19	TGTGCCAGTAACGGGGGCCATGGATCTTCACCCCTCCACTTT	CASNGGHGSSPLHF
NA	TRBJ2-5	TRBD2	TRBV11-2	TGTGCCAGCAGCTTTTTAGCGGGGGGGCCGGCTAGTTTAGAGATCCAGTACTTC	CASSFLAGGPASLEIQYF
NA	TRBJ1-6	NA	TRBV4-1	TGCGCCAGCAGCCAAGCGGAGGGGTATAATTCACCCCTCCACTTT	CASSQAEGYNSPLHF
NA	TRBJ2-5	NA	TRBV19	TGTGCCAGTAGGGGGACACCCAAACAAGAGACCCAGTACTTC	CASRGTPKQETQYF
NA	TRBJ2-2	NA	TRBV18	TGTGCCAGCTCACCAGGCCAGAACACCGGGGAGCTGTTTTTT	CASSPGQNTGELFF
NA	TRBJ2-2	NA	TRBV9	TGTGCCAGCAGCGTAGGGCCCGGGGCCGGGGAGCTGTTTTTT	CASSVGPGAGELFF
NA	TRBJ2-1	NA	TRBV27	TGTGCCAGCAGCGATAGTCTCATGAATGAGCAGTTCTTC	CASSDSLMNEQFF
NA	TRBJ2-7	TRBD1	TRBV6-5	TGTGCCAGCAGTTCGCCGGGACAGGGGAAAAACGAGCAGTACTTC	CASSSPGQGKNEQYF
NA	TRBJ1-2	NA	TRBV5-3	TGTGCCAGAAGCAGGAAGAACAGGGTCAAACACTATGGCTACACCTTC	CARSRKNRVKHYGYTF
NA	TRBJ2-1	NA	TRBV7-8	TGTGCCAGCAGCTTAGGCTTCAGGGACAATGAGCAGTTCTTC	CASSLGFRDNEQFF